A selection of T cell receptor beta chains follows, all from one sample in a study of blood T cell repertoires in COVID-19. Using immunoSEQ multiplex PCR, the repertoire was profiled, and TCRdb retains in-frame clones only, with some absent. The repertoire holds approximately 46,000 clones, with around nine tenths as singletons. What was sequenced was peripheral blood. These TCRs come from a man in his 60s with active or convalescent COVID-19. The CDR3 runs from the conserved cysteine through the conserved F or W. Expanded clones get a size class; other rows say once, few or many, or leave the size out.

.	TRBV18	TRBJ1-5	CASSPAQGVSQPQHF
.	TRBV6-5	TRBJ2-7	CASRYLAGEYEQYF
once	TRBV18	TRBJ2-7	CASSPRQVRGPPYEQYF
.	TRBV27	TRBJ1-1	CASSNRDSGTEAFF
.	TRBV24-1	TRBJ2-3	CATSETVTDTQYF
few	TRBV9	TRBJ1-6	CASSVVPGSNSPLHF
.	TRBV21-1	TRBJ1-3	CASSKLGDRDVGSGNTIYF
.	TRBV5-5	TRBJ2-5	CASSRQGPTSTLRETQYF
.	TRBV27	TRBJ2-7	CASSRGTGGVEQYF
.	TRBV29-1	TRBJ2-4	CSVRTGGYDIQYF
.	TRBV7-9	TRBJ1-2	CASSFGQGGYGYTF
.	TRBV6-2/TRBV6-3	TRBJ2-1	CASSYLSGLAETSSYNEQFF
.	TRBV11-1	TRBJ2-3	CASSPGTSGYTDTQYF
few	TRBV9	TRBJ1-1	CASSLYGQQNTEAFF
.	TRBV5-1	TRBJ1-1	CASSPTVMNTEAFF
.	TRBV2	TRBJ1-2	CASEVDQGHGMKTF
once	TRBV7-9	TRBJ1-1	CASMLVAAGAFF
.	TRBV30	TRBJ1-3	CAWGRTGLGNTIYF
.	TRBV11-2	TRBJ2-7	CASSTAGRGMGEQYF
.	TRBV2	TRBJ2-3	CASSEVGLFSTDTQYF
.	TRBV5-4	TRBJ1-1	CASSLEPVRTEAFF
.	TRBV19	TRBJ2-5	CASSTNRQETQYF
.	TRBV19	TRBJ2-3	CASSRLSQTDTQYF
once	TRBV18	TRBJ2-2	CASSQDRANTGELFF
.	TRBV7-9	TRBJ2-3	CASSLGTGGSTQYF